These 26 T cell receptor beta chains were all obtained from the same sample, sequenced in a study of cytomegalovirus exposure and HLA in healthy donors. Some clones are missing from TCRdb's copy, which holds only in-frame ones; the method was immunoSEQ multiplex PCR. The sample lists 150,000 to 200,000 clones; about 84% were seen once. The specimen was PBMCs. These receptor sequences come from a woman under 30 in good health and CMV-seronegative.

V gene TRBV5-4 combines with J gene TRBJ2-5, with a tentative D call TRBD1 (6 bases). The germline gives CDR1 SGHNT, CDR2 YYREEE (reference sequence). The CDR3 extends over 14 amino acids. Trimming shortened V by 7 bases and J by 4 bases, and 17 bases separated the two germline ends. Written as DNA, the CDR3 is TGTGCCAGCGCTCTGACACAGGGTTTAGAGACCCAGTACTTC. Protein: CASALTQGLETQYF.

This chain joins TRBV4-2 and TRBJ2-1; 10 nucleotides line up with TRBD2. Losses at the gene ends were 4 bases for V and 0 bases for J; bases not matched to a gene: 6. The CDR3 consists of 17 residues. Germline lookup yields CDR1 LGHNA and CDR2 YNFKEQ. The CDR3 loop is CASSLQSSGSSYNEQFF. DNA for the CDR3: TGTGCCAGCAGCCTCCAGTCTAGCGGGAGCTCCTACAATGAGCAGTTCTTC.

V and J are TRBV10-3 and TRBJ2-1, with 10 bases lining up with TRBD2. CDR3 length: 16 amino acids. V was clipped by 4 bases and J by 6 bases; unmatched bases: 9. CDR1 is ENHRY and CDR2 is SYGVKD in the germline V gene. Written as DNA, the CDR3 is TGTGCCATCAGTGCCATCGGACTAGCGGAAAGCAATGAGCAGTTCTTC. Translation gives CAISAIGLAESNEQFF.

This sequence joins TRBV18 and TRBJ1-1, with D maybe TRBD1 (6 bases). Trimming removed 4 bases at V and 1 base at J, with 19 bases between. The CDR3 spans 17 residues. Germline CDR1 is KGHSH and CDR2 is LQKENI. The CDR3 reads CASSLRRGRGENTEAFF. The CDR3 nucleotides are TGTGCCAGCTCACTTCGTCGGGGCAGGGGCGAGAACACTGAAGCTTTCTTT. Variable domain in full (rest from reference TRBV18 and TRBJ1-1): NAGVMQNPRHLVRRRGQEARLRCSPMKGHSHVYWYRQLPEEGLKFMVYLQKENIIDESGMPKERFSAEFPKEGPSILRIQQVVRGDSAAYFCASSLRRGRGENTEAFFGQGTRLTVV.

This chain uses TRBV4-2 with TRBJ2-7; 7 bases line up with TRBD2. The CDR3 extends over 18 amino acids. Per germline, CDR1 LGHNA and CDR2 YNFKEQ. The V and J ends lost 2 bases and 0 bases, in that order; junction bases with no gene match: 13. CDR3 amino acids: CASSQQVPSSGSSYEQYF. Written as DNA, the CDR3 is TGTGCCAGCAGCCAACAAGTCCCTTCTAGCGGAAGCTCCTACGAGCAGTACTTC.

The rearrangement joins TRBV12-5 to TRBJ2-2; D call uncertain. The germline V gene has CDR1 LGHNT and CDR2 FRNRAP. This CDR3 is 13 amino acids long. V was clipped by 3 bases and J by 4 bases, with 6 bases between them. The CDR3 protein is CASGFRVTGELFF. CDR3 in DNA: TGTGCTAGTGGTTTCCGGGTCACCGGGGAGCTGTTTTTT.

The chain links TRBV5-4 to TRBJ2-2; the match to TRBD2 covers 14 bases. Germline lookup yields CDR1 SGHNT and CDR2 YYREEE (reference sequence). CDR3 size: 17 residues. Trimming at V came to 4 bases and at J to 0 bases, leaving 2 bases not matched to a gene. CDR3 DNA sequence: TGTGCCAGCAGCCCGGGACTAGCGGGAGCGAACACCGGGGAGCTGTTTTTT. It codes for CASSPGLAGANTGELFF.

This clone has only one observation. V and J are TRBV18 and TRBJ1-1; a possible D gene is TRBD1 (5 bases). The CDR3 covers 16 residues. The germline V gene encodes CDR1 KGHSH and CDR2 LQKENI. V dropped 4 bases and J dropped 2 bases, with 17 bases sitting between them. The chain's CDR3 is CASSLAFAGTNTEAFF. DNA of the CDR3: TGTGCCAGCTCACTTGCCTTCGCCGGGACTAACACTGAAGCTTTCTTT.

The chain employs TRBV18 and TRBJ1-2; the match to TRBD1 covers 7 bases. CDR1 and CDR2 from the germline V gene are KGHSH and LQKENI. CDR3 length: 15 amino acids. V was clipped by 5 bases and J by 4 bases; unmatched bases: 10. DNA of the CDR3: TGTGCCAGCTCAGAGGGCACAGGGGAATTCTATGGCTACACCTTC. As protein: CASSEGTGEFYGYTF.

The CDR3 spells CASSLIKGARYEAFF. In nucleotides, the CDR3 is TGTGCCAGCAGTTTAATCAAGGGAGCCAGGTATGAAGCTTTCTTT. V usage is TRBV28 and J usage is TRBJ1-1; D is undetermined. In germline, CDR1 is MDHEN, CDR2 SYDVKM. This CDR3 spans 15 amino acids. The germline V and J ends were trimmed by 2 bases and 7 bases, with 17 bases remaining between them.

The chain couples TRBV9 to TRBJ1-5; D call uncertain. CDR1 is SGDLS and CDR2 is YYNGEE in the germline V gene. This CDR3 has 15 residues. Trimming cost V 8 bases and J 7 bases, with 22 bases left between them. The CDR3 coding sequence is TGTGCCAGAACTTGGGCAGGCGGGCTTTGGCAGCCCCAGCATTTT. Its protein is CARTWAGGLWQPQHF.

Comment on this clone: At one end, the junction sequence differs from germline, possibly due to a read error. The J gene is TRBJ2-3, the V gene TRBV2, with 10 nucleotides matching TRBD2. The germline V gene encodes CDR1 SNHLY and CDR2 FYNNEI. There are 14 residues in the CDR3. The CDR3 loop is CASNGLAGADMQYF. CDR3 nucleotides: TGTGCCAGCAACGGGCTAGCGGGAGCAGATATGCAGTATTTT.

V gene TRBV7-9 combines with J gene TRBJ1-3, with 8 positions matching TRBD1. Germline V gene sequence: CDR1 SEHNR, CDR2 FQNEAQ (reference sequence). V was clipped by 4 bases and J by 5 bases; unmatched bases: 10. CDR3 length equals 16 residues. CDR3 nucleotides: TGTGCCAGCAGCTCCCCGAGGACAGGGCGCAGAAACACCATATATTTT. Translating gives CASSSPRTGRRNTIYF. The full variable domain, with the rest looked up from reference TRBV7-9 and TRBJ1-3, is DTGVSQNPRHKITKRGQNVTFRCDPISEHNRLYWYRQTLGQGPEFLTYFQNEAQLEKSRLLSDRFSAERPKGSFSTLEIQRTEQGDSAMYLCASSSPRTGRRNTIYFGEGSWLTVV.

The chain links TRBV29-1 to TRBJ1-2; D is possibly TRBD1 (5 bases). This CDR3 region has 14 residues. V dropped 6 bases and J dropped 3 bases, with 17 bases sitting between them. Germline V CDR1 and CDR2: SQVTM, ANQGSEA. The CDR3 loop is CSVQSGLGDYGYTF. CDR3 nucleotides: TGCAGCGTGCAGTCGGGCCTAGGGGACTATGGCTACACCTTC. Full variable domain (remainder filled in from reference TRBV29-1 and TRBJ1-2): SAVISQKPSRDICQRGTSLTIQCQVDSQVTMMFWYRQQPGQSLTLIATANQGSEATYESGFVIDKFPISRPNLTFSTLTVSNMSPEDSSIYLCSVQSGLGDYGYTFGSGTRLTVV.

A remark on this clone: A junction boundary mismatches the germline segment, possibly from a read error. This sequence joins TRBV11-2 and TRBJ2-5; 10 bases map to TRBD2. Per the germline V gene, CDR1 is SGHAT and CDR2 is FQNNGV. CDR3 length: 12 residues. The CDR3 region has the DNA TGTGCCAGCAGCTTAGAGCCTAGCGGGAGTGACTTC. It translates to CASSLEPSGSDF.

A few counts support this clone. The rearrangement joins TRBV11-2 to TRBJ2-7, with TRBD2 matching 7 bases. The V segment lost 5 bases and the J segment 5 bases; nucleotides outside the gene matches: 6. CDR3 size: 13 residues. CDR1 and CDR2 (germline): SGHAT, FQNNGV. CDR3 DNA sequence: TGTGCCAGCAGCCCCCCGGGGGGACACGAGCAGTACTTC. Protein: CASSPPGGHEQYF. Full variable domain (outside the CDR3, taken from reference TRBV11-2 and TRBJ2-7): EAGVAQSPRYKIIEKRQSVAFWCNPISGHATLYWYQQILGQGPKLLIQFQNNGVVDDSQLPKDRFSAERLKGVDSTLKIQPAKLEDSAVYLCASSPPGGHEQYFGPGTRLTVT.

The chain joins TRBV14 to TRBJ2-7; TRBD2 matches at 10 bases. CDR3 length: 15 amino acids. J was trimmed by 2 bases and V by 4 bases; bases with no gene match: 5. Germline CDR1 SGHDN, CDR2 FVKESK. The CDR3 loop is CASSPGLAQTYEQYF. The DNA of the CDR3 is TGTGCCAGCAGCCCGGGACTAGCGCAAACCTACGAGCAGTACTTC.

The chain is built from TRBV27 and TRBJ2-7; D not certain. There are 14 residues in the CDR3. Germline CDR1 MNHEY, CDR2 SMNVEV (reference sequence). The V end was cut by 2 bases, the J end by 3 bases, with 11 bases between. The CDR3 bases are TGTGCCAGCAGTTTAAGCCGGGTGGGCTACGAGCAGTACTTC. It is translated as CASSLSRVGYEQYF.

This clone was picked up one time. The chain links TRBV6-5 to TRBJ2-3; TRBD2 is a possible D gene (5 bases). V was trimmed by 6 bases and J by 7 bases, leaving 8 bases between them. The CDR3 covers 11 residues. The germline CDR1 and CDR2 sequences are MNHEY and SVGAGI. Here the CDR3 reads CASSGLNTQYF. CDR3 DNA sequence: TGTGCCAGCAGCGGACTGAATACGCAGTATTTT.

The chain employs TRBV5-4 and TRBJ2-5, with D perhaps matching TRBD1 (5 bases). This CDR3 has 14 residues. The V gene lost 0 bases and the J gene lost 4 bases, with 10 bases spanning the gap. CDR1 is SGHNT and CDR2 is YYREEE in the germline V gene (reference sequence). CDR3: CASSLVSQGETQYF. CDR3 coding DNA: TGTGCCAGCAGCTTGGTTTCGCAGGGAGAGACCCAGTACTTC.

The J gene is TRBJ1-1, the V gene TRBV5-6; the D is unclear. Germline loops: CDR1 SGHDT, CDR2 YYEEEE. This CDR3 is 13 amino acids long. Trimming took 0 bases from V and 4 from J, leaving 7 bases between them. CDR3 bases: TGTGCCAGCAGCTTGGCGTCGGGCACTGAAGCTTTCTTT. It is translated as CASSLASGTEAFF.

The chain couples TRBV29-1 to TRBJ2-3, with 10 bases aligning to TRBD1. Germline V gene lookup returns CDR1 SQVTM and CDR2 ANQGSEA. V shed 3 bases and J 2 bases; nucleotides not matched to a gene: 5. This CDR3 region has 15 residues. The CDR3 spells CSVEGTGVSTDTQYF. The CDR3 DNA is TGCAGCGTTGAGGGGACAGGGGTTTCCACAGATACGCAGTATTTT.

The J gene is TRBJ1-1, the V gene TRBV9; 10 bases map to TRBD1. CDR1 SGDLS and CDR2 YYNGEE come from the germline V gene. The CDR3 runs to 18 residues. The ends lost 0 bases at V and 4 bases at J; junction bases unmatched: 12. CDR3 region: CASSVGAYSRTGGTEAFF. As DNA, the CDR3 is TGTGCCAGCAGCGTAGGCGCGTACAGTCGGACAGGGGGCACTGAAGCTTTCTTT.

The chain has TRBV30 and TRBJ2-7; TRBD1 matches at 7 bases. Germline assignment: CDR1 GTSNPN and CDR2 SVGIG (reference sequence). V trimming: 2 bases; J trimming: 1 base; junction bases outside the gene matches: 2. There are 13 residues in the CDR3. Here the CDR3 reads CAWSPGQSYEQYF. CDR3 DNA: TGTGCCTGGAGTCCGGGACAGTCCTACGAGCAGTACTTC.

The chain links TRBV5-1 to TRBJ2-7; weak D call: TRBD2 (5 bases). The CDR3 has 13 residues. Germline V gives CDR1 SGHRS, CDR2 YFSETQ. The V and J ends lost 4 bases and 3 bases respectively, with 11 bases between them. CDR3 DNA: TGCGCCAGCAGCGTAGGAGGTCTCTACGAGCAGTACTTC. Translated: CASSVGGLYEQYF.

The chain carries TRBV11-2 and TRBJ2-3; 9 bases are shared with TRBD1. CDR1 is SGHAT and CDR2 is FQNNGV in the germline V gene. The CDR3 covers 15 residues. V lost 5 bases, J lost 6 bases, and 9 bases stayed unmatched. CDR3: CASSARTGTGDTQYF. The CDR3 DNA sequence: TGTGCCAGCAGCGCCCGGACAGGGACAGGGGATACGCAGTATTTT.